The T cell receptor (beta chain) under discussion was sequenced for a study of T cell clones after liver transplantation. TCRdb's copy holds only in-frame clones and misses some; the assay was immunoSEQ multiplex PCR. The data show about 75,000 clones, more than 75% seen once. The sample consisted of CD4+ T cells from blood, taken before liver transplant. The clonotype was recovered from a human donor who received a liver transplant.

The CDR3 nucleotides read TGTGCCAGTAGTCCCCCCGGTAGCGGGAGGGATACGCAGTATTTT. This gives the protein CASSPPGSGRDTQYF. The chain carries TRBV19 and TRBJ2-3; TRBD2 aligns across 10 bases. Losses at the gene ends were 5 bases for V and 6 bases for J; bases not matched to a gene: 8. Germline values: CDR1 LNHDA, CDR2 SQIVND (reference sequence). This CDR3 region has 15 residues. Full variable domain (remainder filled in from reference TRBV19 and TRBJ2-3): DGGITQSPKYLFRKEGQNVTLSCEQNLNHDAMYWYRQDPGQGLRLIYYSQIVNDFQKGDIAEGYSVSREKKESFPLTVTSAQKNPTAFYLCASSPPGSGRDTQYFGPGTRLTVL.